This T cell receptor beta chain was sequenced in a study of regulatory T cells in long-lasting Graves disease. Time point: persistent/refractory GD, antithyroid drugs over 5 years with positive TRAb. Extracted RNA from PBMCs served as the source of the TCR library. Arm-PCR of CDR3 regions and iRepertoire HTBI primers were used to build TCR beta libraries. Each CDR3 protein gets one entry after TCRdb re-called the multiplex PCR reads with MiXCR. The table has approximately 380,000 distinct CDR3 sequences, roughly 20% seen once. The V end lost 5 bases, the J end lost 0 bases, and 11 bases lay between the germline ends. Germline V lookup: CDR1 SGHAT, CDR2 FQNNGV. CDR3 length: 15 amino acids.

The specimen comprised peripheral blood mononuclear cells (PBMCs), sampled when the disease was refractory, from a patient treated with antithyroid drugs. This rearrangement joins TRBV11-2 to TRBJ2-1; the D gene is possibly TRBD2 (5 bases). The sequence was collected from a female donor with Graves disease. DNA for the CDR3: TGTGCCAGCAGCCTCCGGGCGGGCTCCTACAATGAGCAGTTCTTC. Translating gives CASSLRAGSYNEQFF.